This is a list of T cell receptor beta chains from one sample in a study of cytomegalovirus exposure and HLA in healthy donors. The data were produced by immunoSEQ multiplex PCR, yet TCRdb's version contains in-frame clones alone and is incomplete. The sample records more than 120,000 clones, 82% being singletons. Sequences were obtained from PBMCs. Every receptor here comes from a male donor in good health and CMV-seronegative. Each CDR3 is given with its conserved first and last residue. Each record gives: D gene, clone size, V gene, J gene, CDR3 DNA, CDR3 protein. A D gene is named only where the DNA matches it firmly. Size values are once, few and many counts, or a class for expanded clones, and some rows have none.

>TRBD2|.|TRBV18|TRBJ2-2
TGTGCCAGCTCACCTGGACCTAGCGGGAGGTGGACCGGGGAGCTGTTTTTT
CASSPGPSGRWTGELFF
>TRBD1|.|TRBV5-1|TRBJ1-1
TGCGCCAGCAGCCTATACAGGGGGGTGAACACTGAAGCTTTCTTT
CASSLYRGVNTEAFF
>.|.|TRBV9|TRBJ2-3
TGTGCCAGCAGCGCCGCCCTCACTAGCAGACGCACAGATACGCAGTATTTT
CASSAALTSRRTDTQYF
>TRBD1|once|TRBV7-2|TRBJ1-1
TGTGCCAGCAGCGGACAGGTGAACACTGAAGCTTTCTTT
CASSGQVNTEAFF
>.|.|TRBV28|TRBJ1-5
TGTGCCAGCATAAGGATTTCGCAGGGCAATCAGCCCCAGCATTTT
CASIRISQGNQPQHF
>TRBD2|.|TRBV5-5|TRBJ2-3
TGTGCCAGCAGCCTGGGGGCGGGAGGGGTAACAGATACGCAGTATTTT
CASSLGAGGVTDTQYF
>TRBD2|.|TRBV4-1|TRBJ2-5
TGCGCCAGCAGCCAAGGCCTGTCTCCCGCGGGAGGCGAAGAGACCCAGTACTTC
CASSQGLSPAGGEETQYF
>.|.|TRBV4-3|TRBJ2-1
TGCGCCAGCAGCCAAGATCGGGAAGGGTGGGCCTACAATGAGCAGTTCTTC
CASSQDREGWAYNEQFF
>.|once|TRBV7-9|TRBJ2-2
TGTGCCAACACCCCAGGAGGTTTCGCGAACACCGGGGAGCTGTTTTTT
CANTPGGFANTGELFF
>.|.|TRBV6-5|TRBJ2-7
TGTGCCAGCAGTCCCGGGAGTGGGTACGAGCAGTACTTC
CASSPGSGYEQYF
>.|once|TRBV7-8|TRBJ1-1
TGTGCCAGCAGCTCGGTTGGGCCTTCTGAGACTGAAGCTTTCTTT
CASSSVGPSETEAFF
>TRBD1|.|TRBV10-2|TRBJ2-1
TGCGCCAGCTGGACAGGAGTATACAATGAGCAGTTCTTC
CASWTGVYNEQFF
>.|.|TRBV6-5|TRBJ1-1
TGTGCCAGCAGTGTAACAGGGAGAGCCACTGAAGCTTTCTTT
CASSVTGRATEAFF
>.|.|TRBV5-4|TRBJ2-4
TGTGCCAGCAGCTTACAGGGTCAAGCCAAAAACATTCAGTACTTC
CASSLQGQAKNIQYF
>.|once|TRBV9|TRBJ2-5
TGTGCCAGCAGCGTAGAACCAGAGGACTTCCAAGAGACCCAGTACTTC
CASSVEPEDFQETQYF
>TRBD1|.|TRBV13|TRBJ2-7
TGTGCCAGCAGCCCCAGACAGGGTAGGGAGCAGTACTTC
CASSPRQGREQYF
>TRBD1|.|TRBV27|TRBJ1-5
TGTGCCAGCAGTCTTCGGGACAGGGTTCAGCCCCAGCATTTT
CASSLRDRVQPQHF
>.|.|TRBV4-3|TRBJ2-7
TGCGCCAGCAGCTCAAGTAATCAGCGGTACCACGAGCAGTACTTC
CASSSSNQRYHEQYF
>TRBD1|.|TRBV7-6|TRBJ2-7
TGTGCCAGCAGCTCCGGGACAGGGGGCGACGAGCAGTACTTC
CASSSGTGGDEQYF
>.|few|TRBV5-1|TRBJ2-4
TGCGCCAGCAGCTTAGCCCCTGGGGCTCTAGGGGAAAACATTCAGTACTTC
CASSLAPGALGENIQYF
>TRBD2|.|TRBV4-3|TRBJ2-5
TGCGCCAGCAGCCAGGGGAGGGGTCAAGAGACCCAGTACTTC
CASSQGRGQETQYF
>TRBD2|.|TRBV7-2|TRBJ2-3
TGTGCCAGCAGCTTAGGGTTTCTAGCGGGGGCAGATACGCAGTATTTT
CASSLGFLAGADTQYF
>.|.|TRBV2|TRBJ2-2
TGTGCCAGCAGTGACAGGGCGAACACCGGGGAGCTGTTTTTT
CASSDRANTGELFF
>.|once|TRBV7-2|TRBJ2-7
TGTGCCAGCAGCAAACAGGAGGGGTCCTACGAGCAGTACTTC
CASSKQEGSYEQYF
>.|.|TRBV7-9|TRBJ2-1
TGTGCCAGCAGCTTGATGGGGGCGACCTACAATGAGCAGTTCTTC
CASSLMGATYNEQFF
>.|.|TRBV6-5|TRBJ2-3
TGTGCCAGTGCCCCGGGACACCAATCAGATACGCAGTATTTT
CASAPGHQSDTQYF
>.|.|TRBV7-3|TRBJ2-3
TGTGCCAGCAGCTTAAACCCCGGCGCGGAGGGCACAGATACGCAGTATTTT
CASSLNPGAEGTDTQYF
>TRBD2|once|TRBV19|TRBJ2-6
TGTGCCAGTAGTATCGATAGCGGGGACTACCGATCTGGGGCCAACGTCCTGACTTTC
CASSIDSGDYRSGANVLTF
>.|.|TRBV7-2|TRBJ1-3
TGTGCCAGCAGCCCCCGGGACATGAGGTCCTCTGGAAACACCATATATTTT
CASSPRDMRSSGNTIYF
>.|.|TRBV27|TRBJ1-4
TGTGCCAGCAGGCCGGGGGGCTGGCGTGAAAAACTGTTTTTT
CASRPGGWREKLFF
>.|.|TRBV6-1|TRBJ2-1
TGTGCCAGCAGGGACAGCTCCTACAATGAGCAGTTCTTC
CASRDSSYNEQFF
>.|.|TRBV6-4|TRBJ2-1
TGTGCCAGCAGTGATCGGGGTAATGAGCAGTTCTTC
CASSDRGNEQFF
>TRBD1|.|TRBV5-6|TRBJ1-5
TGTGCCAGCAGCTTATGGGACAGGGATTATAGCAATCAGCCCCAGCATTTT
CASSLWDRDYSNQPQHF
>.|.|TRBV13|TRBJ1-2
TGTGCCAGCAGCTTAGAAACTTTTAACTATGGCTACACCTTC
CASSLETFNYGYTF
>TRBD2|.|TRBV11-2|TRBJ2-1
TGTGCCAGCAGCTCTCACGGGACTAGCAAACACAATGAGCAGTTCTTC
CASSSHGTSKHNEQFF
>.|.|TRBV6-5|TRBJ2-7
TGTGCCAGCAGTTACTCGATAGCGTCGACCTATGAGCAGTACTTC
CASSYSIASTYEQYF
>.|.|TRBV6-5|TRBJ1-2
TGTGCCAGCAGTTACACAGCTAACTATGGCTACACCTTC
CASSYTANYGYTF
>TRBD2|.|TRBV5-6|TRBJ2-7
TGTGCCAGCAGCTTGTTGCTAGCGGGAGGCGAGCAGTACTTC
CASSLLLAGGEQYF
>.|.|TRBV21-1|TRBJ1-5
TGTGCCAGCAGCTCCCGGGACAGGGGACAATTGTTCAATCAGCCCCAGCATTTT
CASSSRDRGQLFNQPQHF
>TRBD2|once|TRBV11-3|TRBJ2-1
TGTGCCAGCAGCTTAGGGACGGGGGGGCAGTTCTTC
CASSLGTGGQFF
>.|.|TRBV4-3|TRBJ2-2
TGCGCCAGCAGCCAAGATCCCGGTTATCCCGGGGAGCTGTTTTTT
CASSQDPGYPGELFF
>.|.|TRBV7-8|TRBJ2-5
TGTGCCAGTCGGAGCGGACTAAAGGGGACCCAGTACTTC
CASRSGLKGTQYF
>TRBD2|once|TRBV4-3|TRBJ2-3
TGCGCCAGCAGCCGAGGGGAGGGGAGTAGCACAGATACGCAGTATTTT
CASSRGEGSSTDTQYF
>TRBD2|.|TRBV6-5|TRBJ2-7
TGTGCCAGCAGTTACTCGGCGGGAGGAACCTACGAGCAGTACTTC
CASSYSAGGTYEQYF
>.|.|TRBV21-1|TRBJ1-5
TGTGCCAGCAGCAAGGGGACAGGGAAGCTTAGCAATCAGCCCCAGCATTTT
CASSKGTGKLSNQPQHF
>TRBD2|.|TRBV4-3|TRBJ2-1
TGCGCCAGCAGCCCGGGAGGTACAATAGATGAGCAGTTCTTC
CASSPGGTIDEQFF
>.|.|TRBV9|TRBJ1-1
TGTGCCAGCAGCGCCGCCCTCGGGGGTGTCACTGAAGCTTTCTTT
CASSAALGGVTEAFF
>TRBD1|once|TRBV6-4|TRBJ2-3
TGTGCCAGCAGTGACCGGACAGGGGGGGTGGATACGCAGTATTTT
CASSDRTGGVDTQYF
>TRBD1|.|TRBV5-1|TRBJ2-2
TGCGCCAGCAGCCCGCCGGGACAGGGTGGCACCGGGGAGCTGTTTTTT
CASSPPGQGGTGELFF
>.|.|TRBV10-3|TRBJ2-1
TGTGCCATCAGTTCAGATACAGGAGACAATGAGCAGTTCTTC
CAISSDTGDNEQFF
>.|.|TRBV4-3|TRBJ1-1
TGCGCCAGCAGCCAAGGAGTACGTACTGAAGCTTTCTTT
CASSQGVRTEAFF
>TRBD2|.|TRBV2|TRBJ2-3
TGTGCCAGCAGTGAACTGGCGGGAGCAGATACGCAGTATTTT
CASSELAGADTQYF
>.|.|TRBV12-5|TRBJ2-1
TGTGCTAGTGGGGGTGAGGGTTCCACTGAGCAGTTCTTC
CASGGEGSTEQFF
>.|.|TRBV9|TRBJ1-1
TGTGCCAGCAGCGTAGTTTCAGGGTTTACTGAAGCTTTCTTT
CASSVVSGFTEAFF
>.|.|TRBV6-4|TRBJ2-1
TGTGCCAGCAGTGACTTCGCCGGCGGTGAGCAGTTCTTC
CASSDFAGGEQFF
>.|.|TRBV9|TRBJ2-7
TGTGCCAGCAGCGTAGCAGGGCGACCTGACTACGAGCAGTACTTC
CASSVAGRPDYEQYF
>.|.|TRBV27|TRBJ1-2
TGTGCCACCAGCCCGGACAGTAGTTTATATGGCTACACCTTC
CATSPDSSLYGYTF